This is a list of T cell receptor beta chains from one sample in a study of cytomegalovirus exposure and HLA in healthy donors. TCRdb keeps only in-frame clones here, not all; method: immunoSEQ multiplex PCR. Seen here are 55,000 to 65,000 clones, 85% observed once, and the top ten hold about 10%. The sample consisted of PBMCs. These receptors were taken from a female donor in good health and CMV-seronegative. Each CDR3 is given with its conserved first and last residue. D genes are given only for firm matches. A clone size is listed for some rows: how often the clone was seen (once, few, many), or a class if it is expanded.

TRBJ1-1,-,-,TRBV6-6,CASSYQQGDTEAFF,TGTGCCAGCAGTTACCAACAGGGTGACACTGAAGCTTTCTTT
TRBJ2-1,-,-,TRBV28,CASSFVVTGLNEQFF,TGTGCCAGCAGTTTTGTGGTGACTGGTCTCAATGAGCAGTTCTTC
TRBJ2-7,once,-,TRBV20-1,CSAPRGYEQYF,TGCAGTGCCCCCCGCGGCTACGAGCAGTACTTC
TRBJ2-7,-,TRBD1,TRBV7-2,CASSSTGGQGMTQYF,TGTGCCAGCAGCTCAACGGGGGGACAGGGCATGACGCAGTACTTC
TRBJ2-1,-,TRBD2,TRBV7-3,CASSLIRTSNEQFF,TGTGCCAGCAGCTTAATCAGGACTAGCAATGAGCAGTTCTTC
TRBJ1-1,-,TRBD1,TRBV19,CASSIGQGRMGNTEAFF,TGTGCCAGTAGTATCGGACAGGGCCGGATGGGAAACACTGAAGCTTTCTTT
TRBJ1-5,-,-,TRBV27,CASGPGVSNQPQHF,TGTGCCAGCGGGCCAGGGGTTAGCAATCAGCCCCAGCATTTT
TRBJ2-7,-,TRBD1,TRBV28,CASSFGPMTGTGGDEQYF,TGTGCCAGCAGTTTCGGTCCTATGACCGGGACAGGGGGCGACGAGCAGTACTTC
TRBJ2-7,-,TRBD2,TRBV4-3,CASSQDLRETPYEQYF,TGCGCCAGCAGCCAAGATCTGCGGGAGACCCCCTACGAGCAGTACTTC
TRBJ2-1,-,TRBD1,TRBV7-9,CASTAGQGEYNEQFF,TGTGCCAGCACCGCGGGACAGGGTGAATACAATGAGCAGTTCTTC
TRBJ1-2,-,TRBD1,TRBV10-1,CASSGTGDDFDYGYTF,TGCGCCAGCAGTGGGACAGGGGATGATTTTGACTATGGCTACACCTTC
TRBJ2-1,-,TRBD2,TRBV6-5,CASSFLPGGGNNEQFF,TGTGCCAGCAGTTTCCTCCCGGGGGGGGGAAACAATGAGCAGTTCTTC
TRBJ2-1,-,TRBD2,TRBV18,CASSPASGSSYNEQFF,TGTGCCAGCTCACCAGCTAGCGGGAGCTCCTACAATGAGCAGTTCTTC
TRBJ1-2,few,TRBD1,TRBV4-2,CASSHPQGRGGYTF,TGTGCCAGCAGCCACCCACAGGGGCGGGGCGGCTACACCTTC
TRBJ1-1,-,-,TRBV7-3,CASSLIPGANTEAFF,TGTGCCAGCAGCTTAATTCCAGGGGCTAACACTGAAGCTTTCTTT
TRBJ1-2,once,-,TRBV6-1,CASRDIGGGLEGYTF,TGTGCCAGCAGGGATATAGGGGGAGGGTTGGAAGGCTACACCTTC
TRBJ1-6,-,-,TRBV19,CASALEATASPLHF,TGTGCCAGTGCACTGGAGGCTACCGCTTCACCCCTCCACTTT
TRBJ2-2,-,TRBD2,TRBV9,CASSVGVAGAVGELFF,TGTGCCAGCAGCGTAGGGGTAGCGGGGGCTGTCGGGGAGCTGTTTTTT
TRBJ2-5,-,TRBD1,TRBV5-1,CASGQGEGQETQYF,TGCGCCAGCGGACAGGGCGAGGGGCAAGAGACCCAGTACTTC
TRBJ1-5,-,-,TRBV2,CASLLAGGGQPQHF,TGTGCCAGCCTCCTCGCGGGGGGTGGACAGCCCCAGCATTTT
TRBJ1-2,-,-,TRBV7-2,CASSLDTGVGGYTF,TGTGCCAGCAGCTTAGACACAGGCGTTGGTGGCTACACCTTC
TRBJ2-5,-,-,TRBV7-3,CASSLVEMETQYF,TGTGCCAGCAGCTTAGTTGAGATGGAGACCCAGTACTTC
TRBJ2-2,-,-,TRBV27,CASSHHGGAGNTGELFF,TGTGCCAGCAGCCATCACGGTGGAGCGGGGAACACCGGGGAGCTGTTTTTT
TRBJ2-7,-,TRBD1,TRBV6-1,CASSSDRGAYEQYF,TGTGCCAGCAGTAGCGACAGGGGAGCCTACGAGCAGTACTTC
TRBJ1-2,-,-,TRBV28,CATRVGYGYTF,TGTGCCACCAGGGTCGGCTATGGCTACACCTTC
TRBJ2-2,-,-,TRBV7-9,CASIQGGGTGNTGELFF,TGTGCCAGCATCCAAGGGGGTGGCACAGGGAACACCGGGGAGCTGTTTTTT
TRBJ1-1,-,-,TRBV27,CASSLGPTVKNTEAFF,TGTGCCAGCAGTTTAGGCCCGACAGTGAAGAACACTGAAGCTTTCTTT
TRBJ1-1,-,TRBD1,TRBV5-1,CASSLGQGVMNTEAFF,TGCGCCAGCAGCTTAGGACAGGGAGTAATGAACACTGAAGCTTTCTTT
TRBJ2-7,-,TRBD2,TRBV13,CASSAGLAGAYEQYF,TGTGCCAGCAGCGCAGGACTAGCGGGAGCTTACGAGCAGTACTTC